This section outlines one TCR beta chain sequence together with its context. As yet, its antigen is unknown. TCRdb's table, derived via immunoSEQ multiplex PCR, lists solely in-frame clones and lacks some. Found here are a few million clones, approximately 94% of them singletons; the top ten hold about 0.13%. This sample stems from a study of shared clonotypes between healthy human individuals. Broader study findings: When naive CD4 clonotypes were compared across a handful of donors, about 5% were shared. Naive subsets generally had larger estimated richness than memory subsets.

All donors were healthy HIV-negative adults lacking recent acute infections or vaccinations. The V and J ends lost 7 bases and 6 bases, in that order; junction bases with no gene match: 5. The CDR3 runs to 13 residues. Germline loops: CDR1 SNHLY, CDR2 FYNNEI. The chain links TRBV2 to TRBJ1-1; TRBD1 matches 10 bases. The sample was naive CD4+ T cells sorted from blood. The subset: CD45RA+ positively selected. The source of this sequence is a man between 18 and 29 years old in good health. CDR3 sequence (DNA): TGTGCCAGCACCAAGGACAGGGGGGCTGAAGCTTTCTTT. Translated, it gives CASTKDRGAEAFF.